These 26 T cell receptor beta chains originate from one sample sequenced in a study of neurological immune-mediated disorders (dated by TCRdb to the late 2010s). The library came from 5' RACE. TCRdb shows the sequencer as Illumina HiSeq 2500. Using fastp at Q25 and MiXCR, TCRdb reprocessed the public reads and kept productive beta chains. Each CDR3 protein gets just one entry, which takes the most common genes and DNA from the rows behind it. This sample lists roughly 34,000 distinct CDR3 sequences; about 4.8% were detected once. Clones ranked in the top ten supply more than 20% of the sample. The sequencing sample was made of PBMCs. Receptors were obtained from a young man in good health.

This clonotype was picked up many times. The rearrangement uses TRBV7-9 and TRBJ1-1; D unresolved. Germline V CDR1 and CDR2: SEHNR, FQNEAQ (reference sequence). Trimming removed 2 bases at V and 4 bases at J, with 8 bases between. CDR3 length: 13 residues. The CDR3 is CASSLSGFTEAFF. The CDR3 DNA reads TGTGCCAGCAGCTTATCAGGTTTCACTGAAGCTTTCTTT.

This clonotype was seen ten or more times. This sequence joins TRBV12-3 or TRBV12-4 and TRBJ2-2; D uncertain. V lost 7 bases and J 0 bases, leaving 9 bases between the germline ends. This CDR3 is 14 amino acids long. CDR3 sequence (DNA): TGTGCCAGCATTTATCAAACGAACACCGGGGAGCTGTTTTTT. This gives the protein CASIYQTNTGELFF.

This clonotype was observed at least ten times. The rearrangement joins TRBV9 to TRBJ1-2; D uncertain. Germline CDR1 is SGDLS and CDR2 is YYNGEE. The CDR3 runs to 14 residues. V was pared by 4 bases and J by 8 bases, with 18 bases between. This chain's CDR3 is CASSPRGWIVGYTF. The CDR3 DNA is TGTGCCAGCAGCCCGCGGGGATGGATAGTCGGCTACACCTTC.

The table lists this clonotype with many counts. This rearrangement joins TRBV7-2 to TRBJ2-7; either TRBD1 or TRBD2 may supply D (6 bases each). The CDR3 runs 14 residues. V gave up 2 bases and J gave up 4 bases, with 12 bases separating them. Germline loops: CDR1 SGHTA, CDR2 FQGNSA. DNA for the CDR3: TGTGCCAGCAGCTTATTGGGGGGCGGTTACGAGCAGTACTTC. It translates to CASSLLGGGYEQYF.

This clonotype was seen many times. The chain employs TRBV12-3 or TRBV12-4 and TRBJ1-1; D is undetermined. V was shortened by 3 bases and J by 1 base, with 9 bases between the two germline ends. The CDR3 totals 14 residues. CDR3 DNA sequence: TGTGCCAGCAGTTTCGTGCCCGGGAACACTGAAGCTTTCTTT. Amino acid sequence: CASSFVPGNTEAFF.

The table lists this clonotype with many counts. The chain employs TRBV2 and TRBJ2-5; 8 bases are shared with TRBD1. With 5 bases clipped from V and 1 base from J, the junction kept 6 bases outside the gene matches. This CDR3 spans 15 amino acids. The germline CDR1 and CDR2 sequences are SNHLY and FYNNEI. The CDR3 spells CASSPATGGQETQYF. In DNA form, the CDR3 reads TGTGCCAGCAGTCCAGCAACAGGGGGCCAAGAGACCCAGTACTTC. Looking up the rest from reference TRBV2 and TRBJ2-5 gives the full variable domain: EPEVTQTPSHQVTQMGQEVILRCVPISNHLYFYWYRQILGQKVEFLVSFYNNEISEKSEIFDDQFSVERPDGSNFTLKIRSTKLEDSAMYFCASSPATGGQETQYFGPGTRLLVL.

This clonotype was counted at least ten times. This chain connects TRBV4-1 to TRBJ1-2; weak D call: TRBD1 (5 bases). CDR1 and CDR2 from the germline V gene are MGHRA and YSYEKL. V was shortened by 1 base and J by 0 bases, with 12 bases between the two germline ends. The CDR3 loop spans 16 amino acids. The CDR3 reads CASSQAGRATNYGYTF. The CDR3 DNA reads TGCGCCAGCAGCCAAGCGGGACGGGCGACTAACTATGGCTACACCTTC.

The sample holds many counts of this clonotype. The CDR3 region is CASAGQTEAFF. CDR3 bases: TGCGCCAGCGCAGGGCAGACTGAAGCTTTCTTT. The rearrangement joins TRBV5-1 to TRBJ1-1; possibly TRBD1 for D (5 bases). This CDR3 is built from 11 residues. Trimming removed 7 bases from V and 5 bases from J, with 9 bases in between. Germline CDR1 and CDR2: SGHRS and YFSETQ.

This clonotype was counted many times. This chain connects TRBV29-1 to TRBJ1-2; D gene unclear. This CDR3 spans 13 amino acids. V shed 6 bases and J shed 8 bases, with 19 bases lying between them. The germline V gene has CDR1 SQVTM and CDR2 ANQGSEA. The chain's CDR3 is CSVAGEGWGGYTF. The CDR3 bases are TGCAGCGTGGCCGGGGAGGGCTGGGGAGGCTACACCTTC.

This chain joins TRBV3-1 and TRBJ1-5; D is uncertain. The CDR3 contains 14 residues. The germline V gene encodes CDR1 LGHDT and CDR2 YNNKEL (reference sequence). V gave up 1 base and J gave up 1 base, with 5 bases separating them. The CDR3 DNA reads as TGTGCCAGCAGCCAAGCTCAGAGCAATCAGCCCCAGCATTTT. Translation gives CASSQAQSNQPQHF.

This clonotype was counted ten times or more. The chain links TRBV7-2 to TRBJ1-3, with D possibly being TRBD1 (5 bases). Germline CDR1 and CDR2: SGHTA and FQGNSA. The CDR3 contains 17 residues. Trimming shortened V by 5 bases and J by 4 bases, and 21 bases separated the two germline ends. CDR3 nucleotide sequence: TGTGCCAGCAGCCCTACTGCCGGGACGATGGTCGGAAACACCATATATTTT. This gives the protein CASSPTAGTMVGNTIYF.

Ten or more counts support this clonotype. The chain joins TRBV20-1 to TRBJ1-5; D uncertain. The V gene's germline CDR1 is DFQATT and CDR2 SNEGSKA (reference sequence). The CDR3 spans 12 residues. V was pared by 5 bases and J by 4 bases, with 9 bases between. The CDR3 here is CSASTGNQPQHF. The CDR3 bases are TGCAGTGCTTCGACGGGGAATCAGCCCCAGCATTTT.

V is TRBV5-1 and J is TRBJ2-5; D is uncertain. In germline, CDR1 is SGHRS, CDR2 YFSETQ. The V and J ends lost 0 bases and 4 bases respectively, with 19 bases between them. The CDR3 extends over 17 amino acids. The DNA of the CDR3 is TGCGCCAGCAGCTTGGCCCATGGGCTGCTTACCCGAGAGACCCAGTACTTC. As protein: CASSLAHGLLTRETQYF. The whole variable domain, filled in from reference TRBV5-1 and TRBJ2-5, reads KAGVTQTPRYLIKTRGQQVTLSCSPISGHRSVSWYQQTPGQGLQFLFEYFSETQRNKGNFPGRFSGRQFSNSRSEMNVSTLELGDSALYLCASSLAHGLLTRETQYFGPGTRLLVL.

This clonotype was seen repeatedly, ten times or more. DNA for the CDR3: TGTGCCAGTAGTATATACGGGTCGGGGGAGCAGTACTTC. Encoded protein: CASSIYGSGEQYF. V is TRBV19 and J is TRBJ2-7, with D perhaps TRBD2 (5 bases). The germline V gene encodes CDR1 LNHDA and CDR2 SQIVND (reference sequence). Trimming took 2 bases from V and 7 from J, leaving 12 bases between them. The CDR3 is 13 amino acids.

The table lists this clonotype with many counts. In DNA, the CDR3 is TGTGCCAGCAGAGACAGGGAGGGTAGATCCTACGAGCAGTACTTC. Protein product: CASRDREGRSYEQYF. The chain joins TRBV6-5 to TRBJ2-7; D possibly uses TRBD1 or TRBD2 (7 bases each). The CDR3 is 15 residues long. V shed 6 bases and J shed 1 base, with 16 bases lying between them. Germline lookup yields CDR1 MNHEY and CDR2 SVGAGI.

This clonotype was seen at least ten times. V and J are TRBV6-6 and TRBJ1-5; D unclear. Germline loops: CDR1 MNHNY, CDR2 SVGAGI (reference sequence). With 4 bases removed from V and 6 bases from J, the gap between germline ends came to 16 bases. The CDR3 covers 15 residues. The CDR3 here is CASSSFLEGGQPQHF. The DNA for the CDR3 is TGTGCCAGCAGTTCTTTTCTGGAAGGTGGTCAGCCCCAGCATTTT.

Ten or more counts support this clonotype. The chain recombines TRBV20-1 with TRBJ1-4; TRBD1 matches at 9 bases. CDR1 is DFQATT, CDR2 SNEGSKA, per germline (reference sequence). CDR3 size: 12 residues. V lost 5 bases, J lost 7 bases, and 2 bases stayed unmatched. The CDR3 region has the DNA TGCAGTGCTGGGACAGGGTTTGAAAAACTGTTTTTT. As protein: CSAGTGFEKLFF.

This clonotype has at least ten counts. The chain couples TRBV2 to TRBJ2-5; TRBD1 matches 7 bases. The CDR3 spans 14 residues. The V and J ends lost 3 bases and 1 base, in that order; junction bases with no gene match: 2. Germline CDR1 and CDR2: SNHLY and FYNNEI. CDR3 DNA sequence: TGTGCCAGCAGTGATCGGGACAGCCAAGAGACCCAGTACTTC. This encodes CASSDRDSQETQYF.

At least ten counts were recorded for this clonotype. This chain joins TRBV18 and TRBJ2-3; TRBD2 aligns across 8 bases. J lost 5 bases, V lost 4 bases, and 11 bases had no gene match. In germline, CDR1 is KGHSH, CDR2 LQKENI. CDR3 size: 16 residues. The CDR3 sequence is CASSQTTGGPGDTQYF. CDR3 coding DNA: TGTGCCAGCTCACAGACGACGGGGGGGCCCGGAGATACGCAGTATTTT.

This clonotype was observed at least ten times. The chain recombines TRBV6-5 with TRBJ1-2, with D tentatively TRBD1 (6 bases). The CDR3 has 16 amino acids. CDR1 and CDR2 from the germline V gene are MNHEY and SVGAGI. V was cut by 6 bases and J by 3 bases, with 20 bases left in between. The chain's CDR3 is CASRQQTGPIDYGYTF. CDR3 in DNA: TGTGCCAGCAGACAGCAGACAGGCCCGATAGACTATGGCTACACCTTC.

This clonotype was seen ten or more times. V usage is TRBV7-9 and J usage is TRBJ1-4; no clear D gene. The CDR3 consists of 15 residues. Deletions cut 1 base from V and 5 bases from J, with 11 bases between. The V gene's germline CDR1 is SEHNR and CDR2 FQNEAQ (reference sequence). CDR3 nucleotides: TGTGCCAGCAGCTTAGACACTGGAGGGAATGAAAAACTGTTTTTT. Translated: CASSLDTGGNEKLFF.

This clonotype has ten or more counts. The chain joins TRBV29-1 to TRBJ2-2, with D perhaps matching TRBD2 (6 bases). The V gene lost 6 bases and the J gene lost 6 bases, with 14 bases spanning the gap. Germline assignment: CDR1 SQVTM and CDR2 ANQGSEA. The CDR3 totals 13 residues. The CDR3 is CSVVSRDSGELFF. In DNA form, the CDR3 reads TGCAGCGTCGTTTCCCGGGACTCCGGGGAGCTGTTTTTT.

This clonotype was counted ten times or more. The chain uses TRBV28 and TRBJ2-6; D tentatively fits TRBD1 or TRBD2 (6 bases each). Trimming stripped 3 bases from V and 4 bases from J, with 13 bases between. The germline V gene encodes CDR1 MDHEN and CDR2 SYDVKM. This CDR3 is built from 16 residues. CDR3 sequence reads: CASSFKGGSGANVLTF. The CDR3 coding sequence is TGTGCCAGCAGTTTTAAGGGGGGTTCAGGGGCCAACGTCCTGACTTTC. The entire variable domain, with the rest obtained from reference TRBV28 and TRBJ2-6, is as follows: DVKVTQSSRYLVKRTGEKVFLECVQDMDHENMFWYRQDPGLGLRLIYFSYDVKMKEKGDIPEGYSVSREKKERFSLILESASTNQTSMYLCASSFKGGSGANVLTFGAGSRLTVL.

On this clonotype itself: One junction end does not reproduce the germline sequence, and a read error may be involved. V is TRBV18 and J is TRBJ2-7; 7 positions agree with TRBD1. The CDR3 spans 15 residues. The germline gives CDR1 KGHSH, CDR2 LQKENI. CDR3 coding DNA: TGTGCCAACTCACCGTACAGGGGTAGCTCCTACGAGCAGTACTTC. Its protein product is CANSPYRGSSYEQYF. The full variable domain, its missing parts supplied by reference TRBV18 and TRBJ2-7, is NAGVMQNPRHLVRRRGQEARLRCSPMKGHSHVYWYRQLPEEGLKFMVYLQKENIIDESGMPKERFSAEFPKEGPSILRIQQVVRGDSAAYFCANSPYRGSSYEQYFGPGTRLTVT.

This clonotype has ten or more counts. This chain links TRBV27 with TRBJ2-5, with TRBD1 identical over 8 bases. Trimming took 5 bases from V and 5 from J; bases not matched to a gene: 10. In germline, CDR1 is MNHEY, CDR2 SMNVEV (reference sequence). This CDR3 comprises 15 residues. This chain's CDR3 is CASSQTTGGRETQYF. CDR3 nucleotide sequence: TGTGCCAGCAGTCAAACCACAGGGGGAAGGGAGACCCAGTACTTC.

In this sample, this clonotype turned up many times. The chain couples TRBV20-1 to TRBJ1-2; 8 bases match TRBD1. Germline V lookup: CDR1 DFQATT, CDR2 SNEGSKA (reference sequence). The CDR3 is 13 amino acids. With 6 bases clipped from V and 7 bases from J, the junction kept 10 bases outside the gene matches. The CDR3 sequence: CSAYGQGLSGYTF. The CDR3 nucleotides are TGCAGTGCCTACGGACAGGGTTTATCTGGCTACACCTTC.